This T cell receptor beta chain is drawn from a study of shared clonotypes between healthy human individuals. Here immunoSEQ multiplex PCR was the method, and the copy in TCRdb shows in-frame clones only, minus some. Altogether under 2.5 million clones are present, about 90% being singletons, with the ten largest covering 0.37%. This clone appeared once. Antigen: not known. The V and J ends lost 8 bases and 7 bases, in that order; junction bases with no gene match: 13. The CDR3 is 14 residues long. CDR1 is SNHLY and CDR2 is FYNNEI in the germline V gene. Study-level results: Clonotype sharing across several donors was observed for about 5.5% of naive CD4 clonotypes. Donors were few, which limited the genetic and exposure-history diversity represented.

The sequenced sample was naive CD4+ T cells from PBMCs. The subset here: CD45RA+ positively selected. V and J are TRBV2 and TRBJ2-7; TRBD1 matches at 8 bases. This TCR was sampled from a man aged 18 to 30 in good health. Some clones in this sample may be carry-over from other donors' samples. CDR3 amino acids: CASSPEGQVGEQYF. For the CDR3, the DNA is TGTGCCAGCTCTCCCGAGGGACAGGTCGGGGAGCAGTACTTC.